The rows below give T cell receptor beta chains drawn from one sample of a study of shared clonotypes between healthy human individuals. Assay: immunoSEQ multiplex PCR; the TCRdb copy retains only in-frame clones and omits some. Among nearly 1 million clones listed, roughly 72% were seen once. Specimen: memory CD4+ T cells sorted from blood. These receptors were taken from a man aged 18 to 35 in good health. Both conserved end residues are part of each CDR3. A D gene is named only where the DNA matches it firmly. Clone sizes are given selectively: once, few, many, or a class where the clone is expanded.

d_call | j_call | clone_size | v_call | cdr3_aa | cdr3_nt
- | TRBJ1-5 | - | TRBV30 | CAWSPPGASNQPQHF | TGTGCCTGGAGTCCCCCGGGTGCCAGCAATCAGCCCCAGCATTTT
- | TRBJ2-6 | - | TRBV5-4 | CASSRGDAPGSGANVLTF | TGTGCCAGCAGCCGCGGGGATGCGCCCGGCTCTGGGGCCAACGTCCTGACTTTC
- | TRBJ2-7 | - | TRBV4-3 | CASSQEGQNAYEQYF | TGCGCCAGCAGCCAAGAAGGCCAGAATGCCTACGAGCAGTACTTC
TRBD2 | TRBJ2-3 | - | TRBV2 | CASRGTGGPTDTQYF | TGTGCCAGCAGAGGGACGGGGGGGCCTACAGATACGCAGTATTTT
- | TRBJ1-1 | - | TRBV30 | CAWSTGWDTEAFF | TGTGCCTGGAGTACAGGATGGGACACTGAAGCTTTCTTT
TRBD1 | TRBJ2-3 | - | TRBV2 | CASSDGTGAADTQYF | TGTGCCAGCAGTGACGGGACAGGGGCCGCAGATACGCAGTATTTT
- | TRBJ1-2 | few | TRBV4-1 | CASSQDSALLFYGYTF | TGCGCCAGCAGCCAAGATTCGGCACTTCTTTTCTATGGCTACACCTTC
- | TRBJ2-6 | - | TRBV6-1 | CASSETNVLTF | TGTGCCAGCAGTGAAACGAACGTCCTGACTTTC
- | TRBJ2-5 | - | TRBV4-2 | CASSQDFRALGGDRETQYF | TGTGCCAGCAGCCAAGACTTCCGCGCTCTAGGGGGGGATCGAGAGACCCAGTACTTC
- | TRBJ1-3 | - | TRBV9 | CASSVGVGEDYSGNTIYF | TGTGCCAGCAGCGTAGGAGTAGGGGAGGACTACTCTGGAAACACCATATATTTT
- | TRBJ2-5 | - | TRBV30 | CAWGNTQTQETQYF | TGTGCCTGGGGCAACACTCAAACACAAGAGACCCAGTACTTC
- | TRBJ2-3 | - | TRBV4-2 | CASSQGITSRTDTQYF | TGTGCCAGCAGCCAAGGGATAACTAGTCGCACAGATACGCAGTATTTT
- | TRBJ2-7 | few | TRBV20-1 | CSAQNYEQYF | TGCAGTGCTCAGAACTACGAGCAGTACTTC
TRBD1 | TRBJ2-3 | - | TRBV2 | CASSEWGQGGDTQYF | TGTGCCAGCAGTGAATGGGGACAGGGAGGCGATACGCAGTATTTT
- | TRBJ2-5 | - | TRBV18 | CASSPLGETQYF | TGTGCCAGCTCACCCCTAGGAGAGACCCAGTACTTC
TRBD1 | TRBJ1-5 | - | TRBV6-5 | CASLRGGTSGQPQHF | TGTGCCAGCCTCAGGGGGGGGACGTCAGGGCAGCCCCAGCATTTT
TRBD2 | TRBJ2-7 | - | TRBV4-1 | CASSQLAISGRAGAEEQYF | TGCGCCAGCAGCCAACTGGCGATTAGCGGGAGGGCCGGGGCGGAAGAGCAGTACTTC
TRBD1 | TRBJ2-2 | - | TRBV6-1 | CASRDRDNTGELFF | TGTGCCAGCAGGGACAGGGACAACACCGGGGAGCTGTTTTTT
- | TRBJ1-5 | - | TRBV27 | CASSQISVDQPQHF | TGTGCCAGCAGTCAGATCTCGGTCGATCAGCCCCAGCATTTT
TRBD1 | TRBJ2-3 | - | TRBV11-3 | CASSPRDRGTDTQYF | TGTGCCAGCAGCCCCCGGGACAGGGGAACAGATACGCAGTATTTT
TRBD1 | TRBJ1-1 | few | TRBV5-1 | CASSLGQTNTEAFF | TGCGCCAGCAGCCTGGGACAGACAAACACTGAAGCTTTCTTT
TRBD1 | TRBJ2-3 | few | TRBV28 | CASSPNRGTGATDTQYF | TGTGCCAGCAGTCCCAATCGCGGGACAGGGGCCACAGATACGCAGTATTTT
- | TRBJ1-2 | - | TRBV20-1 | CSARSDGYTF | TGCAGTGCTAGGAGCGATGGCTACACCTTC
TRBD1 | TRBJ2-7 | - | TRBV5-1 | CASSQQGEYYEQYF | TGCGCCAGCAGCCAACAGGGGGAATATTACGAGCAGTACTTC
TRBD1 | TRBJ2-7 | - | TRBV4-1 | CASRLEQGASYEQYF | TGCGCCAGCAGACTCGAACAGGGGGCCTCCTACGAGCAGTACTTC